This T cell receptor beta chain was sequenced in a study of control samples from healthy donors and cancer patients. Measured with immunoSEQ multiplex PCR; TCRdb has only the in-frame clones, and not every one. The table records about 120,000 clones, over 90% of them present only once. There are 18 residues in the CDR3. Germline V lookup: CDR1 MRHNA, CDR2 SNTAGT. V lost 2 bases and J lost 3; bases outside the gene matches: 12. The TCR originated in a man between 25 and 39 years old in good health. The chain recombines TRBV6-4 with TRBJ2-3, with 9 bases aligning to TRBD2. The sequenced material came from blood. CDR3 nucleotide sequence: TGTGCCAGCAGTGACGCTGGGGCGGGGGGGCCATCTACAGATACGCAGTATTTT. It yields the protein CASSDAGAGGPSTDTQYF.